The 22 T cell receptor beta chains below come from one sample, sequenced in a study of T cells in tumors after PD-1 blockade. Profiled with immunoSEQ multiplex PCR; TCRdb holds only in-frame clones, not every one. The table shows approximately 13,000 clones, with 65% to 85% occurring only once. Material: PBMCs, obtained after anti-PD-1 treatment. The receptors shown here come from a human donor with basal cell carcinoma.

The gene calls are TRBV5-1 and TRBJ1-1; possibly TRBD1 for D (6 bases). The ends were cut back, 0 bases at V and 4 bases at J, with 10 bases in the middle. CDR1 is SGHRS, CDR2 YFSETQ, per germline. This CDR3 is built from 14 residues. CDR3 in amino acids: CASSLEGVGTEAFF. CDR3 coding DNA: TGCGCCAGCAGCTTGGAGGGGGTGGGCACTGAAGCTTTCTTT. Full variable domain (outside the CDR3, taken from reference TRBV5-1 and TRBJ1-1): KAGVTQTPRYLIKTRGQQVTLSCSPISGHRSVSWYQQTPGQGLQFLFEYFSETQRNKGNFPGRFSGRQFSNSRSEMNVSTLELGDSALYLCASSLEGVGTEAFFGQGTRLTVV.

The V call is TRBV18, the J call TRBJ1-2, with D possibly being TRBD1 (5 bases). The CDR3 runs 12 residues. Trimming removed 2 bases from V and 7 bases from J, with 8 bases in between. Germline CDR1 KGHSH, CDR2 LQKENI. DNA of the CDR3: TGTGCCAGCTCACCATCAGGGATTGGCTACACCTTC. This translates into CASSPSGIGYTF.

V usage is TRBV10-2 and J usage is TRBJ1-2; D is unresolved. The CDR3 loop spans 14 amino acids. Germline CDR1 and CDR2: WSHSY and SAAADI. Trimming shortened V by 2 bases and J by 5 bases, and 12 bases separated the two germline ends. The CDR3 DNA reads TGCGCCAGCAGTGAGAAGACGTATCAGTATGGCTACACCTTC. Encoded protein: CASSEKTYQYGYTF.

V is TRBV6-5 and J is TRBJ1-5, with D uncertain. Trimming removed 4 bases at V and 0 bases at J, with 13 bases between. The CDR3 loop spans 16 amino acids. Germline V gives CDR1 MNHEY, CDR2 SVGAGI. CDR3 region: CASSFSLAGSNQPQHF. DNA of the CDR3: TGTGCCAGCAGTTTCAGCCTGGCCGGTAGCAATCAGCCCCAGCATTTT.

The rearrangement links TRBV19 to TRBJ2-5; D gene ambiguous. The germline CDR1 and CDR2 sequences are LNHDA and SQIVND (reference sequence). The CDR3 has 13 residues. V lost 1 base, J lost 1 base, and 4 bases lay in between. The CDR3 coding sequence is TGTGCCAGTAGTATAGTAGTCCAAGAGACCCAGTACTTC. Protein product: CASSIVVQETQYF.

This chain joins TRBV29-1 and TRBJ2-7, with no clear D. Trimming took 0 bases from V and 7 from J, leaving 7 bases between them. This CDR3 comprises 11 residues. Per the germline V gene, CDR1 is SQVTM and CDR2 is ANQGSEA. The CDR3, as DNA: TGCAGCGTTGAAGATGGGCGGGAGCAGTACTTC. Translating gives CSVEDGREQYF.

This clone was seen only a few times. DNA for the CDR3: TGTGCCACCAGTGATATAGCGGGAGGGCCGGCAGATACGCAGTATTTT. Translating gives CATSDIAGGPADTQYF. The chain recombines TRBV24-1 with TRBJ2-3; 11 nucleotides agree with TRBD2. Germline-derived CDR1 and CDR2 are KGHDR and SFDVKD. V shed 3 bases and J 4 bases; nucleotides not matched to a gene: 5. The CDR3 is made up of 16 amino acids.

The CDR3 is CASSPPPRVRTNEKLFF. Here the CDR3 DNA reads TGTGCCAGCAGTCCTCCCCCCCGGGTGAGGACTAATGAAAAACTGTTTTTT. This chain connects TRBV28 to TRBJ1-4; D gene uncertain. CDR3 size: 17 residues. Trimming removed 5 bases at V and 2 bases at J, with 18 bases between. Looked up from germline, CDR1 is MDHEN and CDR2 is SYDVKM.

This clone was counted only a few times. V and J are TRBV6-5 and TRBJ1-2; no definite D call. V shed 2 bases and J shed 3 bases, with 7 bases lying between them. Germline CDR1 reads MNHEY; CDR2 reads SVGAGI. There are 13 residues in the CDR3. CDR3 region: CASSYRVDYGYTF. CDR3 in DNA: TGTGCCAGCAGTTACAGGGTTGACTATGGCTACACCTTC.

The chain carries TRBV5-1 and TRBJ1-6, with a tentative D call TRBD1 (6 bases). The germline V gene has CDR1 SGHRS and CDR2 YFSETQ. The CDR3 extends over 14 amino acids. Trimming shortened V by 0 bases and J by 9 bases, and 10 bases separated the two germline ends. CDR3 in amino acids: CASSLGGLGSPLHF. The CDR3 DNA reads TGCGCCAGCAGCTTGGGGGGGCTTGGTTCACCCCTCCACTTT.

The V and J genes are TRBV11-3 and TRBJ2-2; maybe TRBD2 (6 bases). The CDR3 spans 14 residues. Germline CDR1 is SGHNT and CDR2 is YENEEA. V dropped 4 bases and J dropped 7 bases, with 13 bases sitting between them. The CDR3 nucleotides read TGTGCCAGCAGCTCGTTCGGGGGAGGCGGGGAGCTGTTTTTT. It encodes CASSSFGGGGELFF.

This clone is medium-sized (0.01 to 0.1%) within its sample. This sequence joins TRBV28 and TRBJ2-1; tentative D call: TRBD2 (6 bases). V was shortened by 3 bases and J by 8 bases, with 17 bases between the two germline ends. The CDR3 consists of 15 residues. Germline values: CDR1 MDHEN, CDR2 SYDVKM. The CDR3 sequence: CASSFMGEEEDEQFF. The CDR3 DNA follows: TGTGCCAGCAGTTTCATGGGGGAGGAGGAGGATGAGCAGTTCTTC.

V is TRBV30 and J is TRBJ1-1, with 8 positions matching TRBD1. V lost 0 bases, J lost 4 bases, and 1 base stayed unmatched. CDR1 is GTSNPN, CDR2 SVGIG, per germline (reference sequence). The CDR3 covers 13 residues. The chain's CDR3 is CAWSVQGVTEAFF. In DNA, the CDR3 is TGTGCCTGGAGTGTACAGGGGGTCACTGAAGCTTTCTTT.

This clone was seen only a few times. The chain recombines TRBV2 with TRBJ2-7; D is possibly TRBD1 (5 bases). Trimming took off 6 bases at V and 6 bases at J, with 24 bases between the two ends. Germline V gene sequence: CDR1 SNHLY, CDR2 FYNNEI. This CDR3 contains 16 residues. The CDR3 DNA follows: TGTGCCAGCAGCGGACACGGATTCGTCTTAGTTTTCGAGCAGTACTTC. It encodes CASSGHGFVLVFEQYF.

The CDR3 reads CASSQVPWGFTEAFF. In DNA form, the CDR3 reads TGTGCCAGCAGCCAAGTTCCGTGGGGATTCACTGAAGCTTTCTTT. This chain connects TRBV3-1 (or the pseudogene TRBV3-2) to TRBJ1-1; D gene ambiguous. Trimming shortened V by 1 base and J by 4 bases, and 13 bases separated the two germline ends. The CDR3 covers 15 residues. Germline CDR1 reads LGHDT; CDR2 reads YNNKEL (reference sequence).

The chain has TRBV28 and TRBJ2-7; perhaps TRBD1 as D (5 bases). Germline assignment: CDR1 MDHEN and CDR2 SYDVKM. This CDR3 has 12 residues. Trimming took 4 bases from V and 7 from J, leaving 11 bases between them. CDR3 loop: CASSSTELEQYF. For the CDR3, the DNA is TGTGCCAGCAGTTCGACAGAGTTGGAGCAGTACTTC.

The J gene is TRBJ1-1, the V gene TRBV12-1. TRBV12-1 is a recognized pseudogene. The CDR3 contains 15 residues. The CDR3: CASRLHLSLNTEAFF. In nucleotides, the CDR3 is TGTGCCAGCAGACTTCACCTCAGTTTGAACACTGAAGCTTTCTTT.

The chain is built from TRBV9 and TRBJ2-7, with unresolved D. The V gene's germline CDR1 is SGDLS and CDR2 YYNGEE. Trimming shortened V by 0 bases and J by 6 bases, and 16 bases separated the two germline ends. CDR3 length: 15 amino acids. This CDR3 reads CASSVDVLPSSEQYF. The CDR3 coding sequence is TGTGCCAGCAGCGTAGACGTCTTGCCATCCAGCGAGCAGTACTTC.

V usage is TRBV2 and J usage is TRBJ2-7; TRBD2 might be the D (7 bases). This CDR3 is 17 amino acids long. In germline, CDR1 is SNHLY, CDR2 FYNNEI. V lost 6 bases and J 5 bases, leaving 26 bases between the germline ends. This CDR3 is CASRVGGGRGGNDEQYF. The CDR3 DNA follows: TGTGCCAGCAGAGTTGGCGGGGGCCGTGGGGGGAACGACGAGCAGTACTTC.

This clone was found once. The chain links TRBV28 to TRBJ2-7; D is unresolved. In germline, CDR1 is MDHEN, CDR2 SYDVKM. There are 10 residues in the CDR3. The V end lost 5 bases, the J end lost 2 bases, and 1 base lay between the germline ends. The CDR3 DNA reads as TGTGCCAGCAGTACCTACGAGCAGTACTTC. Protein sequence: CASSTYEQYF.

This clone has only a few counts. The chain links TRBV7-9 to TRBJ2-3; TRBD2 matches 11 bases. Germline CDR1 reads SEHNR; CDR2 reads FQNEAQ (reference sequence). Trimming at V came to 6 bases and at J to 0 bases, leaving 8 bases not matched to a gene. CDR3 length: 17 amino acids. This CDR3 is CASRPTRTSGSTDTQYF. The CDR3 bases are TGTGCCAGCAGACCGACCCGGACTAGCGGGAGCACAGATACGCAGTATTTT.

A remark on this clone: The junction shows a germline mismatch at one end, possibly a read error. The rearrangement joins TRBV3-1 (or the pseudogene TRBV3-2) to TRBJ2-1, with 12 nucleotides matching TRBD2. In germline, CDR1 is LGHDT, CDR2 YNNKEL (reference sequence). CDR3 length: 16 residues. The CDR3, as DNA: TGTGCCAGCAGCCAAGATCCCACTAGCGGGGGGTTGATCAGGCTCTTC. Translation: CASSQDPTSGGLIRLF.